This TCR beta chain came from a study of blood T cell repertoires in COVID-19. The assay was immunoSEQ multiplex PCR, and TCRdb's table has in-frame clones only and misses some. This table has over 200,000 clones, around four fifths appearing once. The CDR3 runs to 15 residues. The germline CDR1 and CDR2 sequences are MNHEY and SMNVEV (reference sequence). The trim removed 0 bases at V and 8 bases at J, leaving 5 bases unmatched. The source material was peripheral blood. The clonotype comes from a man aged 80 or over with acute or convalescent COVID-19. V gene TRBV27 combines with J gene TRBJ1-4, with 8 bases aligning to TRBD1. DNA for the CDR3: TGTGCCAGCAGTTTATCGGCAGGGGGCCTCGAAAAACTGTTTTTT. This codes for CASSLSAGGLEKLFF.